These 22 T cell receptor beta chains were all obtained from the same sample, sequenced in a study of T cells in Graves' hyperthyroidism and ophthalmopathy. Amplified TCR beta CDR3 regions came from RNA transcripts. TCR CDR3 regions were first amplified by RT-PCR with HTBI primers. One entry per CDR3 protein results from TCRdb running MiXCR on the multiplex PCR reads. The table shows about 680,000 distinct CDR3 sequences, with 30% to 40% occurring only once. Sequencing was performed on blood. Receptor source: a middle-aged woman with Graves' hyperthyroidism.

J is TRBJ2-7 and V is TRBV10-1, with 8 bases aligning to TRBD1. CDR1 is WNHNN, CDR2 SYGVQD, per germline (reference sequence). This CDR3 spans 15 amino acids. The V and J ends lost 4 bases and 1 base, in that order; junction bases with no gene match: 6. CDR3 DNA: TGCGCCAGCAGTGCGGGACAGGCGAAATCCTACGAGCAGTACTTC. Its translation is CASSAGQAKSYEQYF.

In this sample, this clonotype turned up a few times. The genes are TRBV20-1 and TRBJ2-5; 8 positions match TRBD2. Unmatched junction bases numbered 17, after V lost 4 bases and J lost 4 bases. This CDR3 is 17 amino acids long. Germline loops: CDR1 DFQATT, CDR2 SNEGSKA (reference sequence). The CDR3 nucleotides read TGCAGTGCTATCACAGCAGACGTGGCGGGGGGAGGAGAGACCCAGTACTTC. Translated: CSAITADVAGGGETQYF.

Details on this clonotype: The junction shows a germline mismatch at one end, possibly a read error. The V and J genes are TRBV7-2 and TRBJ2-6, with TRBD2 as a possible D gene (6 bases). Germline V gives CDR1 SGHTA, CDR2 FQGNSA. The CDR3 runs 12 residues. CDR3 nucleotide sequence: TGTGCTAGCAGCTTAGCGGTGAACGTCCTGACTTTC. Translation gives CASSLAVNVLTF.

This clonotype has only one observation. V is TRBV20-1 and J is TRBJ1-3; 8 bases line up with TRBD1. Germline V gene lookup returns CDR1 DFQATT and CDR2 SNEGSKA (reference sequence). The CDR3 has 16 amino acids. V lost 0 bases to trimming and J lost 0 bases; unmatched junction nucleotides: 4. CDR3 loop: CSARDDRGSSGNTIYF. CDR3 DNA: TGCAGTGCTAGAGATGACAGGGGAAGCTCTGGAAACACCATATATTTT.

The CDR3 sequence: CASSELVRGRNTGELFF. The DNA of the CDR3 is TGTGCCAGCAGCGAGCTGGTGAGGGGGAGGAACACCGGGGAGCTGTTTTTT. The V and J genes are TRBV5-8 and TRBJ2-2; TRBD1 is a possible D gene (6 bases). The V gene's germline CDR1 is SGHTS and CDR2 YDEGEE. There are 17 residues in the CDR3. Trimming cost V 4 bases and J 1 base, with 17 bases left between them.

As for this clonotype: This may come from a read error, since a much larger clone is one base off. The J gene is TRBJ1-3, the V gene TRBV12-3 or TRBV12-4; D not certain. CDR3 length equals 11 residues. V dropped 7 bases and J dropped 9 bases, with 10 bases sitting between them. The CDR3: CASNVVSTIYF. The CDR3 coding sequence is TGTGCCAGCAATGTGGTTAGCACCATATATTTT.

This clonotype showed up just a few times. J is TRBJ1-1 and V is TRBV7-2, with D possibly being TRBD1 (5 bases). V was cut by 0 bases and J by 4 bases, with 18 bases left in between. The CDR3 loop spans 17 amino acids. Per germline, CDR1 SGHTA and CDR2 FQGNSA. In DNA form, the CDR3 reads TGTGCCAGCAGCTTAGCGGGGGGAATCGGGCAAATCACTGAAGCTTTCTTT. Its translation: CASSLAGGIGQITEAFF.

Ten or more counts support this clonotype. The chain uses TRBV29-1 and TRBJ1-1, with 7 bases matching TRBD1. Trimming took 6 bases from V and 11 from J; bases not matched to a gene: 15. Per the germline V gene, CDR1 is SQVTM and CDR2 is ANQGSEA. This CDR3 contains 13 residues. The CDR3 nucleotides are TGCAGCGTGGGCCCGACAGGGTTTACTGGGGCTTTCTTT. This sequence encodes CSVGPTGFTGAFF.

This clonotype has a count of ten or more. The chain combines TRBV10-2 with TRBJ2-7; no clear D. Trimming removed 3 bases at V and 0 bases at J, with 9 bases between. The CDR3 length is 14 residues. The germline V gene encodes CDR1 WSHSY and CDR2 SAAADI. The CDR3 protein is CASSDVGISYEQYF. Here the CDR3 DNA reads TGCGCCAGCAGTGATGTAGGGATCTCCTACGAGCAGTACTTC.

This clonotype was seen a few times. The chain is built from TRBV16 and TRBJ1-4, with 7 bases identical to TRBD1. This CDR3 contains 18 residues. CDR1 and CDR2 from the germline V gene are KGHSY and FQNENV. V was pared by 3 bases and J by 7 bases, with 17 bases of the junction left unmatched. CDR3 coding DNA: TGTGCCAGCAGCCACACACTAAACCCTCGACAGGGTCCTGAAAAACTGTTTTTT. Amino acids: CASSHTLNPRQGPEKLFF.

The J gene is TRBJ2-2, the V gene TRBV9; 7 positions agree with TRBD2. This CDR3 contains 15 residues. Germline-derived CDR1 and CDR2 are SGDLS and YYNGEE. J gave up 0 bases and V 3 bases, and 2 bases lay outside the gene matches. CDR3 bases: TGTGCCAGCAGCGCCGCGGGGGCGAACACCGGGGAGCTGTTTTTT. It is translated as CASSAAGANTGELFF.

The V gene is TRBV7-8, the J gene TRBJ2-5, with 7 nucleotides matching TRBD1. V lost 4 bases and J lost 5; bases outside the gene matches: 7. The V gene's germline CDR1 is SGHVS and CDR2 FQNEAQ. The CDR3 totals 14 residues. As DNA, the CDR3 is TGTGCCAGCAGCTCACGTGTGGGACAGGAGACCCAGTACTTC. This gives the protein CASSSRVGQETQYF. The variable domain in full, with the rest retrieved from reference TRBV7-8 and TRBJ2-5, is GAGVSQSPRYKVAKRGQDVALRCDPISGHVSLFWYQQALGQGPEFLTYFQNEAQLDKSGLPSDRFFAERPEGSVSTLKIQRTQQEDSAVYLCASSSRVGQETQYFGPGTRLLVL.

This clonotype was seen a handful of times. The J gene is TRBJ2-5, the V gene TRBV4-3; 10 bases are a match to TRBD1. Trimming took 4 bases from V and 4 from J; bases not matched to a gene: 9. The germline CDR1 and CDR2 sequences are LGHNA and YSLEER. The CDR3 spans 16 residues. The CDR3 DNA reads TGCGCCAGCAGCCCTGGGGACAGGGGACTTGGAGAGACCCAGTACTTC. The encoded protein is CASSPGDRGLGETQYF.

The chain has TRBV24-1 and TRBJ1-5, with D unresolved. The CDR3 contains 12 residues. Between the trimmed V and J ends, which lost 12 bases and 1 base, there was a span of 9 bases. Looked up from germline, CDR1 is KGHDR and CDR2 is SFDVKD. The CDR3 DNA reads TGTGCCCCCCCGAGGAGCAATCAGCCCCAGCATTTT. Amino acids: CAPPRSNQPQHF.

Comment on this clonotype: The DNA is left out, because the CDR3 cannot be placed on it with certainty; the CDR3 is given as TCRdb lists it. The rearrangement uses TRBV7-2 and TRBJ2-2; the table gives TRBD2 as D, unverified against the DNA. The CDR3 is 17 residues long, ends included. Germline V gives CDR1 SGHTA, CDR2 FQGNSA. The CDR3 loop reads CASSQYFGGAHTGELFF.

This clonotype was observed many times. This chain joins TRBV19 and TRBJ1-2, with 9 bases identical to TRBD1. V shed 6 bases, J shed 8 bases, and the junction held 16 bases outside the gene matches. The CDR3 is made up of 16 amino acids. Germline CDR1 and CDR2: LNHDA and SQIVND (reference sequence). CDR3 region: CASRPHGQGSAEGYTF. The CDR3 DNA sequence: TGTGCCAGTAGGCCCCACGGACAGGGGAGTGCAGAGGGCTACACCTTC.

This clonotype was observed a few times. CDR3 DNA: TGCAGCGCCGACCGGGGAGATACGCAGTATTTT. It translates to CSADRGDTQYF. The gene calls are TRBV29-1 and TRBJ2-3, with D possibly TRBD2 on 5 matching bases. This CDR3 region has 11 residues. Germline V gives CDR1 SQVTM, CDR2 ANQGSEA. Trimming stripped 7 bases from V and 5 bases from J, with 10 bases between.

This clonotype was counted at least ten times. V and J are TRBV2 and TRBJ1-4; D remains ambiguous. Germline values: CDR1 SNHLY, CDR2 FYNNEI. The CDR3 is 13 amino acids. V lost 4 bases and J lost 13, with 16 bases in between. CDR3 sequence: CASSVPLNVILFF. Here the CDR3 DNA reads TGTGCCAGCAGTGTCCCCCTGAATGTAATACTGTTTTTT. The full variable domain, in which reference TRBV2 and TRBJ1-4 provide the parts outside the CDR3, is EPEVTQTPSHQVTQMGQEVILRCVPISNHLYFYWYRQILGQKVEFLVSFYNNEISEKSEIFDDQFSVERPDGSNFTLKIRSTKLEDSAMYFCASSVPLNVILFFGSGTQLSVL.

The chain recombines TRBV7-2 with TRBJ2-1; D might be TRBD1 (5 bases). CDR1 is SGHTA, CDR2 FQGNSA, per germline. The CDR3 length is 15 residues. The V end lost 9 bases, the J end lost 8 bases, and 23 bases lay between the germline ends. This chain's CDR3 is CASRSVGREDDEQFF. CDR3 in DNA: TGTGCCAGTAGATCGGTAGGCAGGGAAGACGATGAGCAGTTCTTC.

This clonotype was observed at least ten times. This chain links TRBV6-6 with TRBJ1-5; TRBD1 is a possible D gene (5 bases). V dropped 5 bases and J dropped 0 bases, with 8 bases sitting between them. CDR3 size: 14 residues. The germline CDR1 and CDR2 sequences are MNHNY and SVGAGI (reference sequence). In DNA, the CDR3 is TGTGCCAGCAGTGTGACAGATAGCAATCAGCCCCAGCATTTT. This encodes CASSVTDSNQPQHF.

The chain has TRBV7-2 and TRBJ2-5; TRBD2 matches 7 bases. V lost 2 bases to trimming and J lost 5 bases; unmatched junction nucleotides: 5. Germline lookup yields CDR1 SGHTA and CDR2 FQGNSA. This CDR3 is 14 amino acids long. CDR3 protein: CASSLRGGVETQYF. The CDR3 DNA follows: TGTGCCAGCAGCTTACGGGGAGGGGTGGAGACCCAGTACTTC. Full variable domain (rest looked up from reference TRBV7-2 and TRBJ2-5): GAGVSQSPSNKVTEKGKDVELRCDPISGHTALYWYRQSLGQGLEFLIYFQGNSAPDKSGLPSDRFSAERTGGSVSTLTIQRTQQEDSAVYLCASSLRGGVETQYFGPGTRLLVL.

The chain has TRBV6-5 and TRBJ1-2; possible D gene TRBD1, 5 bases. CDR1 MNHEY and CDR2 SVGAGI come from the germline V gene. Trimming removed 6 bases at V and 8 bases at J, with 16 bases between. This CDR3 contains 13 residues. The CDR3 reads CASSPGAVGGYTF. CDR3 DNA: TGTGCCAGCAGCCCCGGGGCCGTGGGGGGCTACACCTTC.